The 7 T cell receptor beta chains listed next were all sequenced from one sample in a study of blood T cells in healthy people across ages. Then a second PCR, running roughly 7 to 12 cycles, was carried out with a sample-barcoded 5' primer and a J-beta primer mix. TCRdb ran MiXCR on the 5' RACE reads and lists one entry per CDR3 protein. The sample consists of 1.5 million to 1.9 million distinct CDR3 sequences, approximately 43% of them appearing once. The sample taken for sequencing was blood. Receptor source: a woman younger than 35 in good health.

The chain employs TRBV20-1 and TRBJ2-5; no reliable D call. The germline V gene has CDR1 DFQATT and CDR2 SNEGSKA (reference sequence). The CDR3 is 14 residues long. Trimming shortened V by 1 base and J by 5 bases, and 14 bases separated the two germline ends. CDR3 residues: CSARAPPWWETQYF. CDR3 coding DNA: TGCAGTGCTAGAGCCCCCCCTTGGTGGGAGACCCAGTACTTC.

The sample holds many counts of this clonotype. This rearrangement joins TRBV25-1 to TRBJ2-1, with 9 bases fitting TRBD1. Per germline, CDR1 MGHDK and CDR2 SYGVNS. V trimming: 5 bases; J trimming: 8 bases; junction bases outside the gene matches: 1. The CDR3 consists of 12 residues. This CDR3 is CASSRTGDEQFF. CDR3 nucleotides: TGTGCCAGCAGTCGGACAGGGGATGAGCAGTTCTTC.

This clonotype has just a few counts. This sequence joins TRBV7-9 and TRBJ1-6; tentative D call: TRBD1 (5 bases). CDR1 SEHNR and CDR2 FQNEAQ come from the germline V gene (reference sequence). V was trimmed by 0 bases and J by 10 bases, leaving 7 bases between them. The CDR3 is 13 residues long. The DNA of the CDR3 is TGTGCCAGCAGCTTAGCCAGGGTCTCACCCCTCCACTTT. Translation: CASSLARVSPLHF.

This chain connects TRBV6-2 or TRBV6-3 to TRBJ2-7; no clear D gene. The CDR3 is 14 residues long. Trimming removed 5 bases at V and 2 bases at J, with 13 bases between. CDR1 and CDR2 (germline): MNHEY, SVGEGT. Written as DNA, the CDR3 is TGTGCCAGCAGTGGCGCCGACGGTGCCTACGAGCAGTACTTC. This codes for CASSGADGAYEQYF.

This clonotype appeared a few times. The V gene is TRBV10-3, the J gene TRBJ2-5, with D possibly being TRBD1 (5 bases). Germline CDR1 and CDR2: ENHRY and SYGVKD. This CDR3 contains 15 residues. Between the trimmed V and J ends, which lost 3 bases and 3 bases, there was a span of 14 bases. The DNA for the CDR3 is TGTGCCATCAGTGAAGGGCGAGGACAAGAAGAGACCCAGTACTTC. Encoded protein: CAISEGRGQEETQYF.

This chain uses TRBV5-1 with TRBJ1-1, with D perhaps TRBD1 (5 bases). There are 15 residues in the CDR3. The V gene's germline CDR1 is SGHRS and CDR2 YFSETQ. V was trimmed by 0 bases and J by 5 bases, leaving 14 bases between them. The CDR3 reads CASSLDLGGRTEAFF. CDR3 in DNA: TGCGCCAGCAGCTTGGATTTGGGGGGGAGAACTGAAGCTTTCTTT.

The rearrangement uses TRBV5-1 and TRBJ2-4; 11 positions match TRBD2. The CDR3 length is 18 residues. The J segment lost 3 bases and the V segment lost 0 bases, leaving 8 bases of the junction unmatched. Germline CDR1 is SGHRS and CDR2 is YFSETQ. CDR3 in DNA: TGCGCCAGCAGCTTGGTACCTAGCGGGGGGAGCGTCAAAAACATTCAGTACTTC. This gives the protein CASSLVPSGGSVKNIQYF.